This T cell receptor (beta chain) was identified during a study of cytomegalovirus exposure and HLA in healthy donors. Repertoires were generated with immunoSEQ multiplex PCR, while TCRdb's copy carries only in-frame clones and drops some. Of about 360,000 clones listed, about nine tenths are singletons. On this clone itself: Its target is not known.

Findings of the study overall: Clusters of TCRs from the first cohort tended to co-occur in the approximately 120 validation repertoires (as a later analysis found).

This sequence originates from a woman younger than 30 in good health and CMV-seronegative. Sequenced material: PBMCs.

The CDR3 nucleotides are TGTGCCAGCAGTGCTGGTGACAGCGGGGGCTCTAACTATGGCTACACCTTC. Residues: CASSAGDSGGSNYGYTF. The rearrangement joins TRBV28 to TRBJ1-2; tentatively, D is TRBD1 (6 bases). Germline lookup yields CDR1 MDHEN and CDR2 SYDVKM. Deletions cut 5 bases from V and 0 bases from J, with 19 bases between. This CDR3 comprises 17 residues.